In this sample, the clone carrying this T cell receptor (beta chain) turned up many times. The V end was cut by 1 base, the J end by 3 bases, with 19 bases between. CDR1 SGHVS and CDR2 FNYEAQ come from the germline V gene. The CDR3 has 18 amino acids. The data were taken from a study of regulatory T cells in long-lasting Graves disease. Time point given: newly diagnosed GD, antithyroid drugs for less than 3 months. RNA extracted from PBMCs served as the sequencing template. Assembly of TCR beta libraries relied on iRepertoire HTBI primers together with Arm-PCR of CDR3 regions. TCRdb re-called the multiplex PCR reads through MiXCR, storing one row per CDR3 protein. The sample records 450,000 to 650,000 distinct CDR3 sequences, around 15% being singletons. The same data also went into a second study, on T cells in Graves' hyperthyroidism and ophthalmopathy. That paper notes: The model foresaw ophthalmopathy a median approximately 6.1 months prior to onset.

The sample in question was peripheral blood mononuclear cells (PBMCs), obtained at new diagnosis, from a patient treated with antithyroid drugs. The origin of this receptor is a middle-aged woman with Graves disease. J is TRBJ1-5 and V is TRBV7-6; tentative D call: TRBD1 (6 bases). CDR3 DNA sequence: TGTGCCAGCAGCTTAGAATCCCTACGGGGGGCATACAATCAGCCCCAGCATTTT. It encodes CASSLESLRGAYNQPQHF.